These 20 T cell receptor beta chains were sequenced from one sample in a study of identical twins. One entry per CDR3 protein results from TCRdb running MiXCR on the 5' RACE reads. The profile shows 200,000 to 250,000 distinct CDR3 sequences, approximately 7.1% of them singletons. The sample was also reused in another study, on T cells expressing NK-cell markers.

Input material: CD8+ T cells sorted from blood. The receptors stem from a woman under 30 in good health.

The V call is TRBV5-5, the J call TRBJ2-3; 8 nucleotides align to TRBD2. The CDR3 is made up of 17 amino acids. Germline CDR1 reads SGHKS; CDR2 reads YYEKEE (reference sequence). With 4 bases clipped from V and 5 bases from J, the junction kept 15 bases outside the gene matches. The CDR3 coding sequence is TGTGCCAGCAGCCCGCGGCTACCGGGGGGGCCTGTAGATACGCAGTATTTT. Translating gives CASSPRLPGGPVDTQYF. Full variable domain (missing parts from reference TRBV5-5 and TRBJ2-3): DAGVTQSPTHLIKTRGQQVTLRCSPISGHKSVSWYQQVLGQGPQFIFQYYEKEERGRGNFPDRFSARQFPNYSSELNVNALLLGDSALYLCASSPRLPGGPVDTQYFGPGTRLTVL.

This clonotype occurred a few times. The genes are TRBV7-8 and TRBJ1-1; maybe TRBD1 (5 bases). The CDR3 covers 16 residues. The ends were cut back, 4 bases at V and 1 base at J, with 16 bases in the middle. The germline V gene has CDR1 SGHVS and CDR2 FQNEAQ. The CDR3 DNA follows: TGTGCCAGCAGCTCGGCTCTGGGACTAACGAACACTGAAGCTTTCTTT. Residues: CASSSALGLTNTEAFF.

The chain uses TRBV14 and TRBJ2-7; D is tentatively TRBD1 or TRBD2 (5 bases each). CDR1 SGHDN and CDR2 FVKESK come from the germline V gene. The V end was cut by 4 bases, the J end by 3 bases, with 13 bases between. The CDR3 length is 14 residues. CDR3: CASSRTGTLYEQYF. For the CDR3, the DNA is TGTGCCAGCAGCCGTACCGGGACCCTCTACGAGCAGTACTTC.

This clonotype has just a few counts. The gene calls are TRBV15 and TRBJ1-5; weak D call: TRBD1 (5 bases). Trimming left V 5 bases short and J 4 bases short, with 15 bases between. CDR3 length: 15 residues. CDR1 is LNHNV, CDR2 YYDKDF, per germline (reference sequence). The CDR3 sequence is CATSVGVEQNQPQHF. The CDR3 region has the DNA TGTGCCACCAGCGTGGGGGTCGAGCAAAATCAGCCCCAGCATTTT.

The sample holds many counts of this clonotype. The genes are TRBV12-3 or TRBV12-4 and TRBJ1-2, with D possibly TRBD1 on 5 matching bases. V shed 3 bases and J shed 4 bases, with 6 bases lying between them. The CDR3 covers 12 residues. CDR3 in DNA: TGTGCCAGCAGTTTCGGGGGCTATGGCTACACCTTC. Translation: CASSFGGYGYTF.

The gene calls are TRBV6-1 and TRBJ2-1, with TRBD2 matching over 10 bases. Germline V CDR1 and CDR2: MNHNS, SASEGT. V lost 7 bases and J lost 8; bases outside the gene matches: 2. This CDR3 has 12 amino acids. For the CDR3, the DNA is TGTGCCAGCACGCTAGCGGGGGATGAGCAGTTCTTC. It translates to CASTLAGDEQFF.

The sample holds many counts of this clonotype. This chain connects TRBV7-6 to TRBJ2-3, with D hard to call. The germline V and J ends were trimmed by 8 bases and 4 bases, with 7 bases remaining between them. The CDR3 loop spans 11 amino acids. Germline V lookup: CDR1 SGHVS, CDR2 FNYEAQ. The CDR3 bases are TGTGCCAGCGGGCATGCAGATACGCAGTATTTT. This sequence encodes CASGHADTQYF.

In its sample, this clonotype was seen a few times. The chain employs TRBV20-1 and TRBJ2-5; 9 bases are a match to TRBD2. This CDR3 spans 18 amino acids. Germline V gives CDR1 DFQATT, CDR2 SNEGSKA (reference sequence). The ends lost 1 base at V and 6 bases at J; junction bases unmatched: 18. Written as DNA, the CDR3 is TGCAGTGCTAGAGCCCCCGTTGGGTTAGCGGGAGACGGGCAGACCCAGTACTTC. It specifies CSARAPVGLAGDGQTQYF.

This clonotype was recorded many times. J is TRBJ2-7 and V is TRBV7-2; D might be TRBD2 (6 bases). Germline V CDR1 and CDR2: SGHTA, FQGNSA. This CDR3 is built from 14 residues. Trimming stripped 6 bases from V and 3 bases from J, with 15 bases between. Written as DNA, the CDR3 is TGTGCCAGCAGAGGCGGGGATAGAGGCTACGAGCAGTACTTC. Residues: CASRGGDRGYEQYF.

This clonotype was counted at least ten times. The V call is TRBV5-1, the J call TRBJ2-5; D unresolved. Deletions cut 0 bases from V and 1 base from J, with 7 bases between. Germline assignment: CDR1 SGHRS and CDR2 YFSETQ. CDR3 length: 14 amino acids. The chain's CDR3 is CASSLVGAQETQYF. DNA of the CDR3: TGCGCCAGCAGCTTGGTTGGCGCCCAAGAGACCCAGTACTTC.

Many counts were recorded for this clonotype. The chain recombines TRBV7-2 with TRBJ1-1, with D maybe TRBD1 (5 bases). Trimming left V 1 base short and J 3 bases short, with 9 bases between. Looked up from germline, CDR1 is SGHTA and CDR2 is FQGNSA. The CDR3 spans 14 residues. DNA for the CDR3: TGTGCCAGCAGCTTAGATCCAGGGTACACTGAAGCTTTCTTT. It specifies CASSLDPGYTEAFF.

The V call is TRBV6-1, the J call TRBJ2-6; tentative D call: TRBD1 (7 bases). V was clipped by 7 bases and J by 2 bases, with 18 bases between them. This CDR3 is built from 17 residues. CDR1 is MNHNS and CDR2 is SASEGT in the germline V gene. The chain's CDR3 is CASTLWRGRAGANVLTF. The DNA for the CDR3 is TGTGCCAGCACCCTGTGGAGGGGGCGGGCTGGGGCCAACGTCCTGACTTTC.

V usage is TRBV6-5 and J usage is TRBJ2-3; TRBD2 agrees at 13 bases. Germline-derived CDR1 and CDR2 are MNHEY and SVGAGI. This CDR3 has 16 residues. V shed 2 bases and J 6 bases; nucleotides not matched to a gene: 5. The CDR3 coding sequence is TGTGCCAGCAGTTACCCGGGACTAGCGGGGATTGATACGCAGTATTTT. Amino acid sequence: CASSYPGLAGIDTQYF.

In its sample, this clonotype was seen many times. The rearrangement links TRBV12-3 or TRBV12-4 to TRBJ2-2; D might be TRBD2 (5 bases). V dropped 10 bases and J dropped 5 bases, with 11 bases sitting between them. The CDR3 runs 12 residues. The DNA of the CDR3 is TGTGCCATCATCTGGAGGACCGGGGAGCTGTTTTTT. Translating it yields CAIIWRTGELFF.

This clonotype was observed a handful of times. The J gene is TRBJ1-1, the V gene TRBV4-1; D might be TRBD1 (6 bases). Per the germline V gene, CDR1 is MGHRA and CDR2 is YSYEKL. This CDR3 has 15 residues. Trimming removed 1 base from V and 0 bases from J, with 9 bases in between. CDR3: CASSQVGGMNTEAFF. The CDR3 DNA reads TGCGCCAGCAGCCAAGTAGGGGGGATGAACACTGAAGCTTTCTTT.

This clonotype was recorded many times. The CDR3 coding sequence is TGCAGTGCTAGAGACCTTGGCGATGAAAAACTGTTTTTT. Amino acid sequence: CSARDLGDEKLFF. The chain recombines TRBV20-1 with TRBJ1-4; no clear D. Trimming took off 0 bases at V and 6 bases at J, with 8 bases between the two ends. There are 13 residues in the CDR3. Germline CDR1 is DFQATT and CDR2 is SNEGSKA (reference sequence).

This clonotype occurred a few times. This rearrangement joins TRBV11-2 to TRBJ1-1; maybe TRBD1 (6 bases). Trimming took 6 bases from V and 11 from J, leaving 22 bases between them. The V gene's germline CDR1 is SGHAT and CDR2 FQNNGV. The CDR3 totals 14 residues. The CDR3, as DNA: TGTGCCAGCAGGATACCGGACAGATGGGCAGGTGCTTTCTTT. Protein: CASRIPDRWAGAFF. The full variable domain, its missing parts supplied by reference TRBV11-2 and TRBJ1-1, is EAGVAQSPRYKIIEKRQSVAFWCNPISGHATLYWYQQILGQGPKLLIQFQNNGVVDDSQLPKDRFSAERLKGVDSTLKIQPAKLEDSAVYLCASRIPDRWAGAFFGQGTRLTVV.

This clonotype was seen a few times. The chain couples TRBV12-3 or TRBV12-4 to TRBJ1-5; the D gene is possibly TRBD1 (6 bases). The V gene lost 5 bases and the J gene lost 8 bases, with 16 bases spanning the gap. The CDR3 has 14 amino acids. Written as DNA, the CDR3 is TGTGCCAGCAGTACGGACAGCCCTCGGAAGCCCCAGCATTTT. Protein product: CASSTDSPRKPQHF.

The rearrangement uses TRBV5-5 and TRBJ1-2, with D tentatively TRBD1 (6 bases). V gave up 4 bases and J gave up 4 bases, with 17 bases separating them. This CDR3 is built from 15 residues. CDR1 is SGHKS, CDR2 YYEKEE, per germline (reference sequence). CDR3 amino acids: CASSRGQGMIYGYTF. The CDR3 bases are TGTGCCAGCAGCCGGGGGCAGGGTATGATCTATGGCTACACCTTC.

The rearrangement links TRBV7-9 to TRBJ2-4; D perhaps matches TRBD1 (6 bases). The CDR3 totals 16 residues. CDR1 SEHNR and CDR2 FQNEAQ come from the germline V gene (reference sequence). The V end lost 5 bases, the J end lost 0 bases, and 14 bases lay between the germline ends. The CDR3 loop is CASSPLQGIAKNIQYF. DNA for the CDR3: TGTGCCAGCAGCCCCTTACAGGGCATAGCCAAAAACATTCAGTACTTC. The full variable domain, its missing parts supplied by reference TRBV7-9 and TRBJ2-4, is DTGVSQNPRHKITKRGQNVTFRCDPISEHNRLYWYRQTLGQGPEFLTYFQNEAQLEKSRLLSDRFSAERPKGSFSTLEIQRTEQGDSAMYLCASSPLQGIAKNIQYFGAGTRLSVL.